Included here is one T cell receptor (beta chain) sequence, with context. No antigen is known for it. The junction differs from germline at one of its ends, possibly a read error. A second PCR, run for roughly 7 to 12 cycles, used a sample-barcoded 5' primer plus a J-beta primer mix. TCRdb called the 5' RACE reads again in MiXCR, with one record for every CDR3 protein. The sample records about 640,000 distinct CDR3 sequences, roughly 50% being singletons. The CDR3 length is 15 residues. This specimen belongs to a study of blood T cells in healthy people across ages. Findings of the study overall: The CMV status of each donor remained undetermined, and this could have confounded shifts in expanded clonotypes. Researchers deemed the diversity estimates from one million T cells underestimates.

The chain employs TRBV12-3 or TRBV12-4 and TRBJ2-3; D perhaps matches TRBD1 (7 bases). The origin of this receptor is a man between 60 and 75 years old in good health. Sequenced: blood. CDR3 coding DNA: TGTGCCAGCAGTCGGGACAGAACTAGCACAGATGCGCAGTATTTT. Residues: CASSRDRTSTDAQYF.